This T cell receptor beta chain was captured by sequencing in a study of naive and memory T cell subsets. This clonotype was counted many times. Two oligonucleotides, mixed equimolar, formed the beta constant-region primer covering TRBC1 and TRBC2. Ligated cDNA was amplified by four rounds of PCR with nested alpha and beta constant-region primers and SP2. An oligonucleotide with the SP2 primer and a 12-nucleotide UMI was ligated to the cDNA 3' end. TCRdb redid the calling of the UMI-ligation and nested PCR reads with MiXCR, one entry per CDR3 protein. The table records 15,000 to 20,000 distinct CDR3 sequences, roughly 8.7% of them present only once. The sequenced material came from central memory CD8+ T cells from blood. This clonotype was obtained from a human donor in good health.

As DNA, the CDR3 is TGCAGCGCCGCCGGAGGGCCTCGAAATGAGCAGTTCTTC. It encodes CSAAGGPRNEQFF. The V call is TRBV29-1, the J call TRBJ2-1, with a possible D match to TRBD2 (6 bases). V was trimmed by 7 bases and J by 7 bases, leaving 17 bases between them. The CDR3 is made up of 13 amino acids. Per the germline V gene, CDR1 is SQVTM and CDR2 is ANQGSEA.